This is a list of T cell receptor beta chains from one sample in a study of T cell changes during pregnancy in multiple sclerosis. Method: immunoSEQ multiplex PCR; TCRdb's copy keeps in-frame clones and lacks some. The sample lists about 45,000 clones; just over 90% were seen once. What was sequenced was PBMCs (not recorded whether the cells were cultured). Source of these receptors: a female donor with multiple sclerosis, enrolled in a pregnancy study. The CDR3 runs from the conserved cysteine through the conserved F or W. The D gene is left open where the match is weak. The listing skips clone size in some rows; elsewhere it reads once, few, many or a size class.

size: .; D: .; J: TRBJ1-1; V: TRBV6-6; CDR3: CASSYSRSEGEAFF; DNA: TGTGCCAGCAGTTACTCGAGGTCAGAGGGTGAAGCTTTCTTT
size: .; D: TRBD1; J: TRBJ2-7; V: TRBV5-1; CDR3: CASSKGQETYEQYF; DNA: TGCGCCAGCAGCAAGGGACAGGAAACCTACGAGCAGTACTTC
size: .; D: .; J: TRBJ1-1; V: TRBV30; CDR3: CAWSERHLTGTEAFF; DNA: TGTGCCTGGAGTGAAAGGCATCTGACGGGCACTGAAGCTTTCTTT
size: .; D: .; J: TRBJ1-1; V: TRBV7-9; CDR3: CASSYGNTEAFF; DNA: TGTGCCAGCAGCTACGGGAACACTGAAGCTTTCTTT
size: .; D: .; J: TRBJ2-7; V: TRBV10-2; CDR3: CASSNSYEQYF; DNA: TGCGCCAGCAGTAATAGCTACGAGCAGTACTTC
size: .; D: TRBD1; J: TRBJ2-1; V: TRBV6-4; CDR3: CATGDSQYNEQFF; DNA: TGTGCCACCGGGGACAGCCAGTACAATGAGCAGTTCTTC
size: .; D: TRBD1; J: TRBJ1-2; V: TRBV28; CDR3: CASSFLGDRPLYGYTF; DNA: TGTGCCAGCAGTTTCCTAGGGGACAGGCCCCTCTATGGCTACACCTTC
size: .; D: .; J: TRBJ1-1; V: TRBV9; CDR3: CASSVQGDTEAFF; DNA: TGTGCCAGCAGCGTACAAGGTGACACTGAAGCTTTCTTT
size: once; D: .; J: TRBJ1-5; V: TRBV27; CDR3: CASSLTARSFQPQHF; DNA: TGTGCCAGCAGTCTGACAGCAAGGAGCTTTCAGCCCCAGCATTTT
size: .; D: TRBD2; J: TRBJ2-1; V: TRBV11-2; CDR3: CASSLGAGALNEQFF; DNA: TGTGCCAGCAGCTTAGGAGCGGGAGCTTTAAATGAGCAGTTCTTC
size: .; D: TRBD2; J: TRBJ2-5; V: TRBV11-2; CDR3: CASRWGTRGQETQYF; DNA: TGTGCCAGCAGATGGGGGACTAGGGGCCAAGAGACCCAGTACTTC
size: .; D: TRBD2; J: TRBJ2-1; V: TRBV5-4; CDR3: CASSLDRGGRTYNEQFF; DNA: TGTGCCAGCAGCTTGGACCGGGGCGGGAGGACCTACAATGAGCAGTTCTTC
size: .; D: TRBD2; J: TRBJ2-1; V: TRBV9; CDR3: CASSSGLAGGSYNEQFF; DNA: TGTGCCAGCAGCTCAGGACTAGCGGGAGGGTCGTACAATGAGCAGTTCTTC
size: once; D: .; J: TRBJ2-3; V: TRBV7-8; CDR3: CASSLGRGPDTQYF; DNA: TGTGCCAGCAGCTTAGGGAGGGGTCCAGATACGCAGTATTTT
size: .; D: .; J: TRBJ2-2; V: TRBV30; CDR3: CATFWGSNTGELFF; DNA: TGTGCGACCTTTTGGGGATCGAACACCGGGGAGCTGTTTTTT
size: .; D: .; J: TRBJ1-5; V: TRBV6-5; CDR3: CASRGGNSNQPQHF; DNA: TGTGCCAGCAGGGGGGGGAATAGCAATCAGCCCCAGCATTTT
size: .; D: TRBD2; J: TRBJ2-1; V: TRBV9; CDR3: CASSAGTIYNEQFF; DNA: TGTGCCAGCAGCGCCGGGACTATCTACAATGAGCAGTTCTTC
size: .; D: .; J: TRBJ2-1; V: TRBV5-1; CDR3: CASSRERGHEQFF; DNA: TGCGCCAGCAGCCGCGAGAGAGGGCATGAGCAGTTCTTC